Below, 4 T cell receptor beta chains from the same sample are listed, as sequenced in a study of cytomegalovirus exposure and HLA in healthy donors. Clones were read by immunoSEQ multiplex PCR, and TCRdb kept only the in-frame ones, dropping some. The table has fewer than 200,000 clones, about 85% seen once. The specimen sequenced was PBMCs. The receptors were sampled from a man aged 18 to 29 in good health and CMV-seropositive.

V and J are TRBV28 and TRBJ2-7, with 7 bases fitting TRBD1. V dropped 4 bases and J dropped 3; count of bases not matched to a gene: 6. This CDR3 is 14 amino acids long. Germline V gives CDR1 MDHEN, CDR2 SYDVKM. The chain's CDR3 is CASSSAGTVYEQYF. DNA for the CDR3: TGTGCCAGCAGTTCCGCCGGGACAGTCTACGAGCAGTACTTC.

The chain couples TRBV11-3 to TRBJ2-5, with TRBD2 matching 12 bases. Germline V gene lookup returns CDR1 SGHNT and CDR2 YENEEA. The CDR3 is 16 amino acids. V shed 5 bases and J 4 bases; nucleotides not matched to a gene: 8. This CDR3 is CASSPSLAGGLETQYF. In DNA form, the CDR3 reads TGTGCCAGCAGCCCCTCGCTAGCGGGGGGGCTAGAGACCCAGTACTTC.

V usage is TRBV5-1 and J usage is TRBJ1-1, with a possible D match to TRBD1 (6 bases). Germline CDR1 SGHRS, CDR2 YFSETQ. Trimming cost V 0 bases and J 3 bases, with 12 bases left between them. The CDR3 consists of 15 residues. The CDR3 sequence: CASSLATGRDTEAFF. CDR3 nucleotides: TGCGCCAGCAGCTTGGCCACAGGGAGGGACACTGAAGCTTTCTTT.

The chain employs TRBV2 and TRBJ2-7, with a tentative D call TRBD2 (6 bases). Germline-derived CDR1 and CDR2 are SNHLY and FYNNEI. V was pared by 4 bases and J by 1 base, with 11 bases between. The CDR3 sequence is 14 residues long. CDR3 in amino acids: CASSGETSSYEQYF. The DNA of the CDR3 is TGTGCCAGCAGTGGAGAGACTAGTTCCTACGAGCAGTACTTC.